Listed here are 25 T cell receptor beta chains from one sample, sequenced in a study of technical replicates of blood from a few donors. The table came from immunoSEQ multiplex PCR; TCRdb's copy has only in-frame clones and leaves some out. Altogether around 81,000 clones are present, roughly 95% being singletons, with the ten largest covering 0.36%. The source material was T cells isolated from PBMCs. The receptors stem from a human donor in good health.

The rearrangement uses TRBV7-2 and TRBJ1-4, with D perhaps matching TRBD1 (6 bases). In germline, CDR1 is SGHTA, CDR2 FQGNSA. The CDR3 contains 16 residues. Between the trimmed V and J ends, which lost 3 bases and 8 bases, there was a span of 19 bases. The chain's CDR3 is CASSFDRPSLGEKLFF. The DNA for the CDR3 is TGTGCCAGCAGCTTCGACAGGCCTTCTTTAGGGGAAAAACTGTTTTTT.

The V gene is TRBV25-1, the J gene TRBJ2-7; TRBD1 might be the D (6 bases). The germline gives CDR1 MGHDK, CDR2 SYGVNS. The CDR3 has 16 residues. Trimming took off 1 base at V and 1 base at J, with 14 bases between the two ends. The CDR3 DNA reads as TGTGCCAGCAGTGAATCCAAGATCGGACAGTCCTACGAGCAGTACTTC. It encodes CASSESKIGQSYEQYF.

The chain recombines TRBV7-3 with TRBJ1-1; the D is unclear. Looked up from germline, CDR1 is SGHTA and CDR2 is FQGTGA. The CDR3 is made up of 15 amino acids. Trimming stripped 4 bases from V and 0 bases from J, with 12 bases between. CDR3 bases: TGTGCCAGCAGCTCGACGAGCGGGGTGAACACTGAAGCTTTCTTT. Translating gives CASSSTSGVNTEAFF. The full variable domain, its missing parts supplied by reference TRBV7-3 and TRBJ1-1, is GAGVSQTPSNKVTEKGKYVELRCDPISGHTALYWYRQSLGQGPEFLIYFQGTGAADDSGLPNDRFFAVRPEGSVSTLKIQRTERGDSAVYLCASSSTSGVNTEAFFGQGTRLTVV.

V is TRBV5-1 and J is TRBJ2-7, with D tentatively TRBD1 (5 bases). V lost 0 bases and J 0 bases, leaving 7 bases between the germline ends. This CDR3 spans 14 amino acids. In germline, CDR1 is SGHRS, CDR2 YFSETQ. CDR3 amino acids: CASSLGDSSYEQYF. The DNA of the CDR3 is TGCGCCAGCAGCTTGGGAGACAGCTCCTACGAGCAGTACTTC.

CDR3 sequence: CASGKTGVDTDTQYF. CDR3 sequence (DNA): TGCGCCAGCGGTAAGACAGGGGTGGACACAGATACGCAGTATTTT. This chain joins TRBV5-1 and TRBJ2-3; 8 bases align to TRBD1. The V and J ends lost 7 bases and 2 bases, in that order; junction bases with no gene match: 9. This CDR3 has 15 amino acids. Germline V gives CDR1 SGHRS, CDR2 YFSETQ. Together with reference TRBV5-1 and TRBJ2-3, the CDR3 gives the full variable domain: KAGVTQTPRYLIKTRGQQVTLSCSPISGHRSVSWYQQTPGQGLQFLFEYFSETQRNKGNFPGRFSGRQFSNSRSEMNVSTLELGDSALYLCASGKTGVDTDTQYFGPGTRLTVL.

The rearrangement uses TRBV7-2 and TRBJ2-7, with D perhaps matching TRBD1 (6 bases). The CDR3 contains 14 residues. V was trimmed by 1 base and J by 6 bases, leaving 13 bases between them. CDR1 and CDR2 from the germline V gene are SGHTA and FQGNSA. CDR3 in DNA: TGTGCCAGCAGCTTAGACAGGGAGCTCGGCGAGCAGTACTTC. As protein: CASSLDRELGEQYF.

The gene calls are TRBV5-1 and TRBJ1-1; D ambiguous. Trimming stripped 2 bases from V and 0 bases from J, with 8 bases between. The CDR3 consists of 14 residues. CDR1 is SGHRS and CDR2 is YFSETQ in the germline V gene. Written as DNA, the CDR3 is TGCGCCAGCAGCTTCCGGGAGATGAACACTGAAGCTTTCTTT. This codes for CASSFREMNTEAFF.

A word on this clone: Compared with germline, one end of the junction differs, possibly owing to a read error. DNA of the CDR3: TGTGCCAGCAGTTTAGGACAGCTCACCGGGGAGCTGTTTTTT. It specifies CASSLGQLTGELFF. V and J are TRBV7-9 and TRBJ2-2, with D possibly matching TRBD1 (6 bases). CDR3 size: 14 residues. Germline V gene lookup returns CDR1 SEHNR and CDR2 FQNEAQ (reference sequence).

In the case of this clone: The sample carries other DNA sequences with the same CDR3. The chain joins TRBV4-3 to TRBJ1-1; D possibly corresponds to TRBD1 (5 bases). The V and J ends lost 0 bases and 0 bases respectively, with 8 bases between them. The CDR3 runs to 15 residues. The V gene's germline CDR1 is LGHNA and CDR2 YSLEER. Here the CDR3 reads CASSQDPGVNTEAFF. In DNA form, the CDR3 reads TGCGCCAGCAGCCAAGATCCGGGGGTGAACACTGAAGCTTTCTTT.

The genes are TRBV7-3 and TRBJ1-3; D perhaps matches TRBD1 (5 bases). This CDR3 comprises 14 residues. Per the germline V gene, CDR1 is SGHTA and CDR2 is FQGTGA. V was pared by 5 bases and J by 2 bases, with 10 bases between. The CDR3 loop is CASSRGQAGNTIYF. CDR3 in DNA: TGTGCCAGCAGCAGGGGTCAGGCTGGAAACACCATATATTTT. Together with reference TRBV7-3 and TRBJ1-3, the CDR3 gives the full variable domain: GAGVSQTPSNKVTEKGKYVELRCDPISGHTALYWYRQSLGQGPEFLIYFQGTGAADDSGLPNDRFFAVRPEGSVSTLKIQRTERGDSAVYLCASSRGQAGNTIYFGEGSWLTVV.

The CDR3, as DNA: TGTGCCAGCCCCTTTGGGCGGGAGGACTACGAGCAGTACTTC. Residues: CASPFGREDYEQYF. J is TRBJ2-7 and V is TRBV2; TRBD2 aligns across 8 bases. Unmatched junction bases numbered 9, after V lost 8 bases and J lost 3 bases. Germline V gene data show CDR1 as SNHLY and CDR2 as FYNNEI. This CDR3 has 14 residues. Filled out from reference TRBV2 and TRBJ2-7, the complete variable domain reads EPEVTQTPSHQVTQMGQEVILRCVPISNHLYFYWYRQILGQKVEFLVSFYNNEISEKSEIFDDQFSVERPDGSNFTLKIRSTKLEDSAMYFCASPFGREDYEQYFGPGTRLTVT.

The chain is built from TRBV13 and TRBJ1-1, with 10 bases lining up with TRBD1. Germline loops: CDR1 PRHDT, CDR2 FYEKMQ (reference sequence). The CDR3 extends over 17 amino acids. After removal of 3 bases from V and 5 bases from J, the junction contained 12 bases not matched to a gene. CDR3 sequence (DNA): TGTGCCAGCAGCTTGGGACAGGGGATAGGGAAGGGGACTGAAGCTTTCTTT. Translated: CASSLGQGIGKGTEAFF.

This chain joins TRBV7-9 and TRBJ2-3; 7 nucleotides match TRBD1. CDR3 size: 15 residues. With V trimmed by 1 base and J by 5 bases, 6 bases remained unmatched. Germline loops: CDR1 SEHNR, CDR2 FQNEAQ (reference sequence). CDR3 in amino acids: CASSLERGQGDTQYF. The CDR3 bases are TGTGCCAGCAGCTTAGAAAGGGGGCAGGGAGATACGCAGTATTTT.

The chain links TRBV4-1 to TRBJ2-1; D ambiguous. CDR1 is MGHRA, CDR2 YSYEKL, per germline. V lost 0 bases, J lost 4 bases, and 7 bases lay in between. The CDR3 loop spans 14 amino acids. As DNA, the CDR3 is TGCGCCAGCAGCCAAGATCTAAATTACAATGAGCAGTTCTTC. Translated, it gives CASSQDLNYNEQFF.

In nucleotides, the CDR3 is TGTGCCTGGAGTGCACGGACAGGCTTTAACTATGGCTACACCTTC. It specifies CAWSARTGFNYGYTF. The chain combines TRBV30 with TRBJ1-2, with 7 bases matching TRBD1. Germline assignment: CDR1 GTSNPN and CDR2 SVGIG (reference sequence). The CDR3 runs to 15 residues. Trimming took 1 base from V and 1 from J; bases not matched to a gene: 6. Full variable domain (outside the CDR3, taken from reference TRBV30 and TRBJ1-2): SQTIHQWPATLVQPVGSPLSLECTVEGTSNPNLYWYRQAAGRGLQLLFYSVGIGQISSEVPQNLSASRPQDRQFILSSKKLLLSDSGFYLCAWSARTGFNYGYTFGSGTRLTVV.

This clone was detected only a few times. The chain carries TRBV21-1 and TRBJ1-1. TRBV21-1 is a known pseudogene. This CDR3 spans 11 amino acids. CDR3 sequence (DNA): TGTGCCAGCAGCAAACGGAGTGAAGCTTTCTTT. It codes for CASSKRSEAFF.

The chain links TRBV5-6 to TRBJ2-7; weak D call: TRBD1 (6 bases). The V and J ends lost 4 bases and 0 bases respectively, with 20 bases between them. The CDR3 covers 17 residues. Per germline, CDR1 SGHDT and CDR2 YYEEEE. DNA for the CDR3: TGTGCCAGCAGCCTTAGACCCAGGGGCCCAAGCTCCTACGAGCAGTACTTC. Its translation is CASSLRPRGPSSYEQYF.

This chain links TRBV4-2 with TRBJ2-7; the D gene is possibly TRBD2 (5 bases). CDR1 and CDR2 from the germline V gene are LGHNA and YNFKEQ. This CDR3 is built from 15 residues. Trimming took 3 bases from V and 3 from J, leaving 15 bases between them. CDR3 sequence: CASSQNPSGNYEQYF. DNA for the CDR3: TGTGCCAGCAGCCAGAATCCGAGCGGTAACTACGAGCAGTACTTC.

The chain has TRBV7-9 and TRBJ1-3; D unresolved. The CDR3 spans 16 residues. Germline-derived CDR1 and CDR2 are SEHNR and FQNEAQ (reference sequence). The V and J ends lost 5 bases and 0 bases respectively, with 14 bases between them. The CDR3 bases are TGTGCCAGCAGCGCCACTCGGGTCAACTCTGGAAACACCATATATTTT. Translating gives CASSATRVNSGNTIYF. Together with reference TRBV7-9 and TRBJ1-3, the CDR3 gives the full variable domain: DTGVSQNPRHKITKRGQNVTFRCDPISEHNRLYWYRQTLGQGPEFLTYFQNEAQLEKSRLLSDRFSAERPKGSFSTLEIQRTEQGDSAMYLCASSATRVNSGNTIYFGEGSWLTVV.

In regard to this clone: One junction end does not reproduce the germline sequence, and a read error may be involved. The rearrangement links TRBV7-7 to TRBJ2-5; no definite D call. Germline lookup yields CDR1 SSHAT and CDR2 FNYEAQ (reference sequence). The CDR3 extends over 14 amino acids. CDR3: CASSLLLSQETQYF. CDR3 DNA sequence: TGTGCTAGCAGCTTACTTCTCTCCCAAGAGACCCAGTACTTC.

The chain carries TRBV11-2 and TRBJ2-2, with 10 bases matching TRBD1. The V gene's germline CDR1 is SGHAT and CDR2 FQNNGV. CDR3 size: 17 residues. V was pared by 5 bases and J by 0 bases, with 6 bases of the junction left unmatched. The CDR3 sequence is CASSRDRGLANTGELFF. In nucleotides, the CDR3 is TGTGCCAGCAGCCGGGACAGGGGACTAGCGAACACCGGGGAGCTGTTTTTT.

The rearrangement uses TRBV19 and TRBJ1-2; the match to TRBD1 covers 9 bases. The CDR3 has 17 residues. With 4 bases clipped from V and 1 base from J, the junction kept 10 bases outside the gene matches. In germline, CDR1 is LNHDA, CDR2 SQIVND (reference sequence). CDR3 region: CASSKVRDRDGNYGYTF. CDR3 sequence (DNA): TGTGCCAGTAGTAAAGTTCGGGACAGGGACGGTAACTATGGCTACACCTTC.

The J gene is TRBJ2-7, the V gene TRBV5-1; no definite D call. Germline lookup yields CDR1 SGHRS and CDR2 YFSETQ. The V gene lost 4 bases and the J gene lost 4 bases, with 6 bases spanning the gap. The CDR3 has 11 residues. Written as DNA, the CDR3 is TGCGCCAGCAGCGAGAGATACGAGCAGTACTTC. Encoded protein: CASSERYEQYF. Based on the CDR3 plus reference TRBV5-1 and TRBJ2-7, the full variable domain is KAGVTQTPRYLIKTRGQQVTLSCSPISGHRSVSWYQQTPGQGLQFLFEYFSETQRNKGNFPGRFSGRQFSNSRSEMNVSTLELGDSALYLCASSERYEQYFGPGTRLTVT.

The gene calls are TRBV7-2 and TRBJ2-7; a weak D match, TRBD2 (7 bases). The CDR3 length is 15 residues. V was clipped by 1 base and J by 3 bases, with 13 bases between them. In germline, CDR1 is SGHTA, CDR2 FQGNSA. CDR3 region: CASSLEGGSNYEQYF. CDR3 sequence (DNA): TGTGCCAGCAGCTTAGAGGGGGGGTCAAACTACGAGCAGTACTTC.

This rearrangement joins TRBV5-4 to TRBJ2-4; D might be TRBD2 (6 bases). Trimming pared 1 base from V and 5 bases from J, leaving 13 bases between. CDR1 and CDR2 from the germline V gene are SGHNT and YYREEE (reference sequence). The CDR3 contains 15 residues. The CDR3, as DNA: TGTGCCAGCAGCTTGTCCCCTACGGGGGAAAACATTCAGTACTTC. Protein product: CASSLSPTGENIQYF. The full variable domain, rest sourced from reference TRBV5-4 and TRBJ2-4, is ETGVTQSPTHLIKTRGQQVTLRCSSQSGHNTVSWYQQALGQGPQFIFQYYREEENGRGNFPPRFSGLQFPNYSSELNVNALELDDSALYLCASSLSPTGENIQYFGAGTRLSVL.